Shown below are 2 T cell receptor beta chains from a single sample sequenced in a study of cytomegalovirus exposure and HLA in healthy donors. Primers for the PCR totalled 60 Vbeta and 13 Jbeta. TCRdb's table, derived via immunoSEQ multiplex PCR, lists solely in-frame clones and lacks some. The sample records 200,000 to 250,000 clones, roughly 80% being singletons. The sequencing input was PBMCs. These receptors all come from a young man in good health and CMV-seronegative.

This chain uses TRBV5-1 with TRBJ1-1; TRBD1 matches 12 bases. Germline V CDR1 and CDR2: SGHRS, YFSETQ. The CDR3 is 14 amino acids. Germline trimming cut 4 bases from V and 5 bases from J; bases unmatched to any gene: 3. The CDR3 spells CASSKGQGATEAFF. Here the CDR3 DNA reads TGCGCCAGCAGCAAGGGACAGGGGGCGACTGAAGCTTTCTTT.

The V gene is TRBV28, the J gene TRBJ1-6, with D possibly being TRBD1 (6 bases). The CDR3 consists of 17 residues. V was shortened by 5 bases and J by 7 bases, with 21 bases between the two germline ends. The germline V gene encodes CDR1 MDHEN and CDR2 SYDVKM. The CDR3 spells CASSPPRAAGGNSPLHF. CDR3 DNA sequence: TGTGCCAGCAGTCCCCCAAGGGCCGCTGGGGGCAATTCACCCCTCCACTTT.